The 31 T cell receptor beta chains below come from one sample, sequenced in a study of CD4 and CD8 cells across lung adenocarcinoma regions. TCRdb itself ran the PCR reads through MiXCR, one entry per CDR3 protein. The table lists just under 10,000 distinct CDR3 sequences, approximately 50% of them singletons. The sequenced sample was CD4+ T cells from the margin of a lung tumor. All receptors derive from a male donor with lung adenocarcinoma. The CD4 and CD8 labels of this study may be unreliable.

This clonotype was detected once. V and J are TRBV10-2 and TRBJ2-6; 8 nucleotides align to TRBD1. CDR1 WSHSY and CDR2 SAAADI come from the germline V gene. This CDR3 has 14 amino acids. Trimming at V came to 7 bases and at J to 3 bases, leaving 2 bases not matched to a gene. CDR3 amino acids: CASIDRGGANVLTF. CDR3 nucleotide sequence: TGCGCCAGCATTGACAGGGGTGGGGCCAACGTCCTGACTTTC.

This clonotype was detected ten times or more. The V and J genes are TRBV27 and TRBJ2-5; the D gene is possibly TRBD2 (6 bases). Judging by the DNA end, TRBJ2-7 fits better; the J call may be wrong. CDR3 length equals 15 residues. Germline assignment: CDR1 MNHEY and CDR2 SMNVEV (reference sequence). CDR3 amino acids: CASSPRLGLTYEQYF. The CDR3 region has the DNA TGTGCCAGCAGTCCCCGACTAGGACTAACCTACGAGCAGTACTTC.

This clonotype came up a few times. This may arise from a read error, as a much more abundant clone is one base away. CDR3 bases: TGTGCCAGCAGCTTAGGTAGGGTATCCTACGAGCAGTTCTTC. Its protein product is CASSLGRVSYEQFF. V usage is TRBV7-2 and J usage is TRBJ2-1, with D unresolved. V was clipped by 1 base and J by 10 bases, with 14 bases between them. CDR3 size: 14 residues. CDR1 and CDR2 from the germline V gene are SGHTA and FQGNSA.

J is TRBJ2-1 and V is TRBV27; no reliable D call. Germline CDR1 MNHEY, CDR2 SMNVEV (reference sequence). This CDR3 is 13 amino acids long. Trimming stripped 5 bases from V and 9 bases from J, with 14 bases between. CDR3 sequence (DNA): TGTGCCAGCAGTATCACTCGTTTCAGTGAGCAGTTCTTC. Residues: CASSITRFSEQFF.

The V gene is TRBV6-1, the J gene TRBJ1-1; no clear D. Germline V gene data show CDR1 as MNHNS and CDR2 as SASEGT. V was cut by 4 bases and J by 3 bases, with 9 bases left in between. The CDR3 runs to 13 residues. This chain's CDR3 is CASSAEGYTEAFF. In nucleotides, the CDR3 is TGTGCCAGCAGTGCCGAAGGATACACTGAAGCTTTCTTT.

Written as DNA, the CDR3 is TGCGCCAGCAGCCAAGTATTAGTCGGATCTCGCAACGAGCAGTACTTC. Protein product: CASSQVLVGSRNEQYF. This chain links TRBV4-1 with TRBJ2-5; D gene ambiguous. The DNA end is more similar to TRBJ2-7, so the J call may be wrong. Germline CDR1 reads MGHRA; CDR2 reads YSYEKL. This CDR3 has 16 amino acids.

With regard to this clonotype: A junction end diverges from the germline sequence, so it may reflect a read error. The chain has TRBV27 and TRBJ2-3, with 7 bases matching TRBD1. The CDR3 consists of 11 residues. CDR1 is MNHEY, CDR2 SMNVEV, per germline (reference sequence). CDR3 bases: TGTGCCAGCAGTTCCGGGACAGCCCCGTTTTTT. It specifies CASSSGTAPFF.

This chain connects TRBV9 to TRBJ1-6, with D hard to call. CDR3 length: 16 amino acids. Deletions cut 0 bases from V and 9 bases from J, with 16 bases between. Germline assignment: CDR1 SGDLS and CDR2 YYNGEE. The CDR3 DNA follows: TGTGCCAGCAGCGTAGCTGAGTCAAGGCGAGGTTCACCCCTCCACTTT. This codes for CASSVAESRRGSPLHF.

To note about this clonotype: One end of the junction fails to match germline, which may point to a read error. This sequence joins TRBV27 and TRBJ2-4; the D gene could be TRBD1 or TRBD2 (5 bases each). The germline V gene encodes CDR1 MNHEY and CDR2 SMNVEV (reference sequence). The CDR3 runs to 19 residues. CDR3 residues: CASRATRVSGLCGTNIQYF. In nucleotides, the CDR3 is TGTGCCAGCAGAGCCACCCGCGTATCGGGGCTGTGTGGCACAAATATTCAGTACTTT.

The J gene is TRBJ2-4, the V gene TRBV6-4, with D possibly called TRBD1 or TRBD2 (5 bases each). The J call may be incorrect, as the DNA end agrees better with TRBJ2-3. Germline CDR1 reads MRHNA; CDR2 reads SNTAGT. This CDR3 contains 19 residues. DNA of the CDR3: TGTGCCAGCTGTCTGAGCGCCGCCTCGGGGCGGTCGGCCAAAAACACGCAGTATTTT. Residues: CASCLSAASGRSAKNTQYF.

Only a few counts were recorded for this clonotype. This chain connects TRBV6-1 to TRBJ2-3, with 11 bases identical to TRBD1. Germline loops: CDR1 MNHNS, CDR2 SASEGT. The CDR3 loop spans 17 amino acids. V lost 1 base to trimming and J lost 5 bases; unmatched junction nucleotides: 8. CDR3 nucleotide sequence: TGTGCCAGCAGTGAAGAAGTGGGGACAGGGGGAAGAGATACGCAGTATTTT. This encodes CASSEEVGTGGRDTQYF.

J is TRBJ1-3 and V is TRBV15; TRBD1 matches 8 bases. Germline assignment: CDR1 LNHNV and CDR2 YYDKDF (reference sequence). The V segment lost 3 bases and the J segment 4 bases; nucleotides outside the gene matches: 8. This CDR3 is built from 16 residues. In DNA, the CDR3 is TGTGCCACCAGCAGTCATTCAGGGGGCGTGGGAAACACCATATATTTT. This gives the protein CATSSHSGGVGNTIYF.

The rearrangement uses TRBV30 and TRBJ2-1; D unresolved. V was clipped by 2 bases and J by 10 bases, with 9 bases between them. Germline CDR1 GTSNPN, CDR2 SVGIG (reference sequence). This CDR3 spans 11 amino acids. This CDR3 is CAWSSGNEQFF. The CDR3 DNA reads TGTGCCTGGAGTTCGGGCAACGAGCAGTTCTTC.

By share, this clonotype ranks as medium-sized. The chain is built from TRBV6-1 and TRBJ2-3; maybe TRBD2 (5 bases). Germline CDR1 MNHNS, CDR2 SASEGT. Trimming left V 10 bases short and J 7 bases short, with 21 bases between. The CDR3 loop spans 14 amino acids. The CDR3: CATTRRTSRNTQYF. The CDR3, as DNA: TGTGCCACCACGCGGAGGACCAGTCGGAATACGCAGTATTTT.

This chain links TRBV7-2 with TRBJ2-2; 10 positions match TRBD2. The ends lost 8 bases at V and 6 bases at J; junction bases unmatched: 9. The CDR3 totals 15 residues. The germline V gene has CDR1 SGHTA and CDR2 FQGNSA. The CDR3 DNA is TGTGCCAGCGCCACTCTAGCGGGAGCCGCCGGGGAGCTGTTTTTT. Protein: CASATLAGAAGELFF.

The chain carries TRBV7-6 and TRBJ2-4; D possibly matches TRBD1 or TRBD2 (5 bases each). The J call is uncertain, as TRBJ2-3 better fits the DNA end. CDR3 length: 17 residues. CDR1 is SGHVS and CDR2 is FNYEAQ in the germline V gene. The CDR3 reads CASSCVLGQGAKNMQYF. The DNA of the CDR3 is TGTGCCAGCAGCTGCGTCTTGGGGCAGGGAGCCAAAAATATGCAGTATTTT.

This clonotype was seen once. The rearrangement uses TRBV6-5 and TRBJ2-1; 8 nucleotides match TRBD2. This CDR3 is built from 17 residues. The ends lost 2 bases at V and 5 bases at J; junction bases unmatched: 11. CDR1 MNHEY and CDR2 SVGAGI come from the germline V gene. CDR3 bases: TGTGCCAGCAGTTACGCGGTCGGGGGGGCTTTAGACAATGAGCAGTTCTTC. Its translation: CASSYAVGGALDNEQFF.

This clonotype was found a few times. The J gene is TRBJ2-1, the V gene TRBV4-2; TRBD2 matches 12 bases. Per germline, CDR1 LGHNA and CDR2 YNFKEQ. V lost 2 bases to trimming and J lost 4 bases; unmatched junction nucleotides: 0. The CDR3 sequence is 15 residues long. The CDR3 DNA reads TGTGCCAGCAGCCAAACTAGCGGGGGGTACAATGAGCAGTTCTTC. This encodes CASSQTSGGYNEQFF.

This chain links TRBV24-1 with TRBJ2-3; 10 nucleotides agree with TRBD1. The tail of the sequence fits TRBJ2-7 better, so the J call may be wrong. The CDR3 totals 14 residues. CDR1 is KGHDR and CDR2 is SFDVKD in the germline V gene. CDR3 in amino acids: CATRGDRGKDTQYF. CDR3 DNA: TGTGCCACCAGGGGGGACAGGGGCAAAGATACGCAGTACTTC.

This clonotype was recorded at least ten times. This sequence joins TRBV6-1 and TRBJ2-7; D not certain. V lost 8 bases and J 0 bases, leaving 14 bases between the germline ends. The CDR3 is 14 amino acids. Germline loops: CDR1 MNHNS, CDR2 SASEGT. Here the CDR3 DNA reads TGTGCCAGCCCCGGGCCGGTCGGCTCCTACGAGCAGTACTTC. This codes for CASPGPVGSYEQYF.

V gene TRBV30 combines with J gene TRBJ2-5, with D possibly matching TRBD2 (6 bases). Germline CDR1 and CDR2: GTSNPN and SVGIG (reference sequence). V dropped 5 bases and J dropped 11 bases, with 24 bases sitting between them. The CDR3 has 14 residues. DNA of the CDR3: TGTGCCTGGGACCGGGCAGGCGATCTACGGGAGCAGTACTTC. Amino acid sequence: CAWDRAGDLREQYF.

This clonotype occurred a few times. This sequence joins TRBV10-1 and TRBJ2-5, with a tentative D call TRBD2 (6 bases). The CDR3 sequence is 13 residues long. The germline CDR1 and CDR2 sequences are WNHNN and SYGVQD (reference sequence). V was pared by 5 bases and J by 4 bases, with 11 bases between. CDR3 residues: CASSLTAGETQYF. Here the CDR3 DNA reads TGCGCCAGCAGTTTGACAGCGGGAGAGACCCAGTACTTC.

The rearrangement uses TRBV20-1 and TRBJ2-1; D is uncertain. The CDR3 runs 18 residues. The germline V gene has CDR1 DFQATT and CDR2 SNEGSKA (reference sequence). V lost 0 bases, J lost 5 bases, and 23 bases lay in between. The CDR3 DNA is TGCAGTGCTAGAGATACGTTCTCGGCGAGCGTGACCCACAATGAGCAGTTCTTC. Translated: CSARDTFSASVTHNEQFF.

By share, this clonotype ranks as large. This sequence joins TRBV6-5 and TRBJ2-1, with D perhaps being TRBD1 or TRBD2 (6 bases each). Deletions cut 2 bases from V and 5 bases from J, with 16 bases between. The CDR3 runs to 16 residues. Germline loops: CDR1 MNHEY, CDR2 SVGAGI. CDR3 nucleotide sequence: TGTGCCAGCAGTTACACGGGGGCAACAGTACACAATGAGCAGTTCTTC. Protein sequence: CASSYTGATVHNEQFF.

This chain uses TRBV10-2 with TRBJ2-3; the D call may be TRBD1 or TRBD2 (5 bases each). The V end lost 5 bases, the J end lost 2 bases, and 14 bases lay between the germline ends. The CDR3 totals 15 residues. Germline V gives CDR1 WSHSY, CDR2 SAAADI. CDR3 loop: CASSTTGRYTDTQYF. CDR3 coding DNA: TGCGCCAGCAGTACGACGGGACGGTACACAGATACGCAGTATTTT.

This clonotype occurred once. The chain recombines TRBV9 with TRBJ2-3; D unclear. The CDR3 extends over 14 amino acids. Germline CDR1 and CDR2: SGDLS and YYNGEE. V was cut by 3 bases and J by 0 bases, with 8 bases left in between. This CDR3 reads CASSGSTSTDTQYF. DNA for the CDR3: TGTGCCAGCAGCGGATCGACTAGCACAGATACGCAGTATTTT. Supplemented by reference TRBV9 and TRBJ2-3, the full variable domain reads DSGVTQTPKHLITATGQRVTLRCSPRSGDLSVYWYQQSLDQGLQFLIQYYNGEERAKGNILERFSAQQFPDLHSELNLSSLELGDSALYFCASSGSTSTDTQYFGPGTRLTVL.

The rearrangement links TRBV6-1 to TRBJ1-2; 7 bases line up with TRBD1. From germline, CDR1 is MNHNS and CDR2 SASEGT. The CDR3 extends over 14 amino acids. J lost 4 bases, V lost 4 bases, and 6 bases had no gene match. This CDR3 is CASSVRQGGYGYTF. DNA of the CDR3: TGTGCCAGCAGTGTACGCCAGGGGGGCTATGGCTACACCTTC.

This clonotype has at least ten counts. The rearrangement links TRBV7-2 to TRBJ2-1; 10 bases match TRBD2. The J call may be incorrect, as the DNA end agrees better with TRBJ2-5. Germline assignment: CDR1 SGHTA and CDR2 FQGNSA. This CDR3 is 15 amino acids long. The CDR3 DNA reads TGTGCCAGCAGCAGATCTAGCGGGAGCGGGGAGACCCAGTACTTC. Its protein product is CASSRSSGSGETQYF.

A note on this clonotype: At one boundary the junction diverges from the germline segment, which might be a read error. The chain recombines TRBV6-8 with TRBJ2-5; the D gene could be TRBD1 or TRBD2 (5 bases each). CDR3 length: 12 amino acids. Germline CDR1 and CDR2: MNHGY and SAAAGT. The CDR3 coding sequence is TGTGCCGGGGGTAGCGACCCAGAGACGCAGTACTTC. Translating it yields CAGGSDPETQYF.

This chain uses TRBV6-1 with TRBJ2-3, with 13 nucleotides matching TRBD2. With 6 bases clipped from V and 2 bases from J, the junction kept 8 bases outside the gene matches. In germline, CDR1 is MNHNS, CDR2 SASEGT. The CDR3 is 17 residues long. CDR3 DNA: TGTGCCAGCAGAAGAGGGACTAGCGGGACGAACACAGATACGCAGTATTTT. It encodes CASRRGTSGTNTDTQYF.

The chain recombines TRBV10-2 with TRBJ2-5, with D uncertain. V lost 5 bases and J 4 bases, leaving 11 bases between the germline ends. The CDR3 is 13 residues long. The germline gives CDR1 WSHSY, CDR2 SAAADI. The CDR3 sequence is CASSLVQTETQYF. In DNA, the CDR3 is TGCGCCAGCAGTTTGGTGCAGACAGAGACCCAGTACTTC.